This TCR beta chain was profiled in a study of blood T cell repertoires in COVID-19. This clone was detected a few times. The CDR3 is 16 amino acids. The V and J ends lost 6 bases and 11 bases respectively, with 29 bases between them. In the source study's methods: Scientists estimated how many nucleated cells there were by amplifying reference gene primers. Repertoires were generated with immunoSEQ multiplex PCR, while TCRdb's copy carries only in-frame clones and drops some. The V and J calls and clone size are taken from that table; D and trimming were inferred from the DNA. The table has 250,000 to 350,000 clones, approximately 86% seen once.

The clonotype was recovered from a man in his late teens or twenties with active or convalescent COVID-19. Input material: peripheral blood. The V gene is TRBV5-3, the J gene TRBJ1-1; possible D gene TRBD1, 6 bases. TRBV5-3 is marked as an open reading frame, function uncertain. CDR3 DNA sequence: TGTGCCAGAATCAACCACTTCGACAGGCTCAAATTTGGGGCTTTCTTT. Protein: CARINHFDRLKFGAFF.